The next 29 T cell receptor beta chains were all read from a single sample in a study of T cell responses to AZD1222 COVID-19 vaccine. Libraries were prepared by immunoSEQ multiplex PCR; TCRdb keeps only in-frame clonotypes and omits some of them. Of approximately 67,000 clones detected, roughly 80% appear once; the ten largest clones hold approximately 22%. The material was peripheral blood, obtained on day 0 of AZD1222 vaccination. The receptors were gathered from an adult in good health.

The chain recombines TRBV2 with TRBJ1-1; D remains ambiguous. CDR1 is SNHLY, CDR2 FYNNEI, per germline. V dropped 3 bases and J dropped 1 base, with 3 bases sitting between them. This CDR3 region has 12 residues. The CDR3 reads CASSEQNTEAFF. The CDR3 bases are TGTGCCAGCAGTGAGCAGAACACTGAAGCTTTCTTT.

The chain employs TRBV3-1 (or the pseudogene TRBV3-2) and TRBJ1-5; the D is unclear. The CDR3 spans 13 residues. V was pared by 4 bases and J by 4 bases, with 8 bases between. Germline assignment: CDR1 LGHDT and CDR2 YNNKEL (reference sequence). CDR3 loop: CASSRGDNQPQHF. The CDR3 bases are TGTGCCAGCAGCCGCGGAGATAATCAGCCCCAGCATTTT.

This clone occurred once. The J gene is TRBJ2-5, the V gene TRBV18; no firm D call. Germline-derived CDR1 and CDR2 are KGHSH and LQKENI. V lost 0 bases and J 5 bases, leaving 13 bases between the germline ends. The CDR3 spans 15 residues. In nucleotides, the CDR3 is TGTGCCAGCTCACCACCGTTTCTCCCTCTGGAGACCCAGTACTTC. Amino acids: CASSPPFLPLETQYF.

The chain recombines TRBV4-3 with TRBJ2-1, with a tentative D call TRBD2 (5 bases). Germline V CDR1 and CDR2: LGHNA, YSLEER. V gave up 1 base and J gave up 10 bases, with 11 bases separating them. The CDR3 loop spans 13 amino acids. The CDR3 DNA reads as TGCGCCAGCAGCCAAGCCATAGCGACGGAGCAGTTCTTC. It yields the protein CASSQAIATEQFF.

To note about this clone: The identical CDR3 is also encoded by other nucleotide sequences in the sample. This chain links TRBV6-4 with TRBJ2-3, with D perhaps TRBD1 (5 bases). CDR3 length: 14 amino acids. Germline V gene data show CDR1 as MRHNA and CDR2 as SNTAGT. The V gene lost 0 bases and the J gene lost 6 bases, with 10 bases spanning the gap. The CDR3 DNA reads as TGTGCCAGCAGTGACTCTGGCAGGGCCGATACGCAGTATTTT. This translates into CASSDSGRADTQYF.

The CDR3 bases are TGTGCCAGCAGTTTTTTTGAGGGCCCTCAGCCCCAGCATTTT. Protein product: CASSFFEGPQPQHF. V and J are TRBV28 and TRBJ1-5, with no clear D. Per germline, CDR1 MDHEN and CDR2 SYDVKM. The CDR3 has 14 residues. With 3 bases removed from V and 6 bases from J, the gap between germline ends came to 12 bases.

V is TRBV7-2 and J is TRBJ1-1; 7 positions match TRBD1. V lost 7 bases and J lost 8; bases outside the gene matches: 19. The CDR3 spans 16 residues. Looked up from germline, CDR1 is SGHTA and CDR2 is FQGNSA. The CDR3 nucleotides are TGTGCCAGCAAAAACCCTGCGGGGCCCAAGGGGGCGGAAGCTTTCTTT. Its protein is CASKNPAGPKGAEAFF.

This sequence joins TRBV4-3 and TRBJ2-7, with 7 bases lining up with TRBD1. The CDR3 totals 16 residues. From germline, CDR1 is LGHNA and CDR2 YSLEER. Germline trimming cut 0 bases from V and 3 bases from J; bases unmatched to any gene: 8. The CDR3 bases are TGCGCCAGCAGCCAAGATCTGGCAGGGGGTCACTACGAGCAGTACTTC. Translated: CASSQDLAGGHYEQYF.

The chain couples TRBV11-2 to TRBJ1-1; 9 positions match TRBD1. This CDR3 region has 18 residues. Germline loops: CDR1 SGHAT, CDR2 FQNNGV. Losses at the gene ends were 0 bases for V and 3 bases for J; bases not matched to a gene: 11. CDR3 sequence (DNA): TGTGCCAGCAGCTTAGAGAAGGACAGGGGTATTGAGGACACTGAAGCTTTCTTT. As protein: CASSLEKDRGIEDTEAFF.

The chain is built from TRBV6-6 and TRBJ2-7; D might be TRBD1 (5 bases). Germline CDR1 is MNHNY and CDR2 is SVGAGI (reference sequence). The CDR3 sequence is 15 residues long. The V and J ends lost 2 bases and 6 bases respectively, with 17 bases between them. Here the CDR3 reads CASSYGHAYWSEQYF. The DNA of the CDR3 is TGTGCCAGCAGTTACGGACATGCCTATTGGAGCGAGCAGTACTTC.

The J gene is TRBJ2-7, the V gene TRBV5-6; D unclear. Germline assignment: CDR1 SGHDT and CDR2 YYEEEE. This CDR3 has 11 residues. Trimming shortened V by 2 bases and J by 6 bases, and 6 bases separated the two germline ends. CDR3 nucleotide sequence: TGTGCCAGCAGCTTCGTGGGCGAGCAGTACTTC. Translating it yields CASSFVGEQYF.

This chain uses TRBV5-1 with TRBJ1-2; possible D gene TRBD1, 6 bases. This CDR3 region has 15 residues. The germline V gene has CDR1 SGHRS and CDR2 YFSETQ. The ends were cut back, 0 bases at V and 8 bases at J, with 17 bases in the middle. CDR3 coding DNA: TGCGCCAGCAGCTTGGGCCCCACAGGGATTGTAGGCTACACCTTC. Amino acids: CASSLGPTGIVGYTF.

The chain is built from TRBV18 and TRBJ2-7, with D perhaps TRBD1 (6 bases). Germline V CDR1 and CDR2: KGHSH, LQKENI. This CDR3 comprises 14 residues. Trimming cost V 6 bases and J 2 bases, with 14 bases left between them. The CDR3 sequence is CASSREGQAYEQYF. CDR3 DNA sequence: TGTGCCAGCTCGCGCGAGGGACAAGCCTACGAGCAGTACTTC.

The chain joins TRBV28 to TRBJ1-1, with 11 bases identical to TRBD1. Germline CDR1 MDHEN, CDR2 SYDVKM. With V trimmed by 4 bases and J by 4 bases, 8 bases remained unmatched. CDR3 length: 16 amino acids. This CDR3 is CASSSFPGTGGTEAFF. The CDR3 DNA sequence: TGTGCCAGCAGTTCCTTCCCCGGGACAGGGGGCACTGAAGCTTTCTTT.

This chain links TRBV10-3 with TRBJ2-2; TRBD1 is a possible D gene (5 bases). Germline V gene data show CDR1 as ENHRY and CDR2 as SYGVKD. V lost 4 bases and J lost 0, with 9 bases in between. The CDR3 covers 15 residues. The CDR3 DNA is TGTGCCATCAGTGGACAGACCACGAACACCGGGGAGCTGTTTTTT. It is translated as CAISGQTTNTGELFF.

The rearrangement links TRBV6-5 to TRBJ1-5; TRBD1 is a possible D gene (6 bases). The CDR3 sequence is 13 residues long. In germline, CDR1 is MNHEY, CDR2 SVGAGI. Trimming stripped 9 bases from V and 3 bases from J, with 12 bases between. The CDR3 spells CASIDRHNQPQHF. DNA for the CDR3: TGTGCCAGTATAGACAGGCACAATCAGCCCCAGCATTTT.

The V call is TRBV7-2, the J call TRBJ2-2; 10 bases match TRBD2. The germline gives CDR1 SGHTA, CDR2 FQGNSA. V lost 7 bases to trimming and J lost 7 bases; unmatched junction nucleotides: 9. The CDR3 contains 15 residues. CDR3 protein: CASKSGRERGGELFF. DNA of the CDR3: TGTGCCAGCAAGAGCGGGAGGGAGAGAGGCGGGGAGCTGTTTTTT.

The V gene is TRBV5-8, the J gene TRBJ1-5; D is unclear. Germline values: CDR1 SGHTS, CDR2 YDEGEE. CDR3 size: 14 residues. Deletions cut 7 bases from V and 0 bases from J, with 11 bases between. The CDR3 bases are TGTGCCAGCTCCCCGAGGAATAGCAATCAGCCCCAGCATTTT. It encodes CASSPRNSNQPQHF.

As DNA, the CDR3 is TGTGCCAGCAGTTTAGGCGCGGGGGGGGTTGAGAGAACGCAGTATTTT. Its protein is CASSLGAGGVERTQYF. V usage is TRBV28 and J usage is TRBJ2-3; 9 bases agree with TRBD2. The CDR3 extends over 16 amino acids. J lost 9 bases, V lost 2 bases, and 12 bases had no gene match. CDR1 and CDR2 from the germline V gene are MDHEN and SYDVKM.

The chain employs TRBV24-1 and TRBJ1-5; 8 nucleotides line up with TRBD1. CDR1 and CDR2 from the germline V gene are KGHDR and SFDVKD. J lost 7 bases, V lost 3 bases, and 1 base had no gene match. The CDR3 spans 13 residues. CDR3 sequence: CATSDHRGQPQHF. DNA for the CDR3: TGTGCCACCAGTGATCACAGGGGGCAGCCCCAGCATTTT.

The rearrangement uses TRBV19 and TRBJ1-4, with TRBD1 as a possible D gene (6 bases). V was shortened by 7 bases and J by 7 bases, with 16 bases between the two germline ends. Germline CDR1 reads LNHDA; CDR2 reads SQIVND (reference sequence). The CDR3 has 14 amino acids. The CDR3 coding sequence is TGTGCCAGTACCCCGCGCAGGGGAGGTGAAAAACTGTTTTTT. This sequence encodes CASTPRRGGEKLFF.

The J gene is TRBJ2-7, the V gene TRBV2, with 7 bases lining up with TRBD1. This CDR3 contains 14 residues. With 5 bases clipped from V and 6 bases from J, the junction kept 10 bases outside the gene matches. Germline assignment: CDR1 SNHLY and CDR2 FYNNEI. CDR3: CASSPTSTGPEQYF. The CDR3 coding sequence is TGTGCCAGCAGTCCCACATCGACAGGGCCCGAGCAGTACTTC.

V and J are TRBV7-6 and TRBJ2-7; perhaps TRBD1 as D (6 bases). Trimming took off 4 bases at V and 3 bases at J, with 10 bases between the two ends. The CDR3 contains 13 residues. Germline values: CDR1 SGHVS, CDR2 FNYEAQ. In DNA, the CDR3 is TGTGCCAGCAGCTGGGACACGAACTACGAGCAGTACTTC. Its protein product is CASSWDTNYEQYF.

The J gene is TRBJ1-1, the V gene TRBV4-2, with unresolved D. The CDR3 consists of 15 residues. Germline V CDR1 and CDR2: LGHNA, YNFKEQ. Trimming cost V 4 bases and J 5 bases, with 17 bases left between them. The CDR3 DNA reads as TGTGCCAGCAGCCGAGAAGGAACCGATGATACTGAAGCTTTCTTT. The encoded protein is CASSREGTDDTEAFF.

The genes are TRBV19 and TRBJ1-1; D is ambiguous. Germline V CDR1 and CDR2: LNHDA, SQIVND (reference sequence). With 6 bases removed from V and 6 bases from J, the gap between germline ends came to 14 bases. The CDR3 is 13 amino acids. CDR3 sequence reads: CASSPPWRAEAFF. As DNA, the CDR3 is TGTGCCAGTAGCCCCCCCTGGAGAGCTGAAGCTTTCTTT.

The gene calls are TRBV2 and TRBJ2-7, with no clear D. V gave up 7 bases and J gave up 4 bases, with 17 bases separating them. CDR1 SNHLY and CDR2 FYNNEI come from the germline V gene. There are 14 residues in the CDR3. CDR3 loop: CASIRDTNQYEQYF. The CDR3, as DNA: TGTGCCAGCATCCGAGACACCAACCAGTACGAGCAGTACTTC.

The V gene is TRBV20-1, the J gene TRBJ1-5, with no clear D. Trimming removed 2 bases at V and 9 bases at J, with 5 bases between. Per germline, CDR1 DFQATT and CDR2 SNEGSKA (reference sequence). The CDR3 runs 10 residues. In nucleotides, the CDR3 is TGCAGTGCTAGATTTCGGCCCCAGCATTTT. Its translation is CSARFRPQHF.

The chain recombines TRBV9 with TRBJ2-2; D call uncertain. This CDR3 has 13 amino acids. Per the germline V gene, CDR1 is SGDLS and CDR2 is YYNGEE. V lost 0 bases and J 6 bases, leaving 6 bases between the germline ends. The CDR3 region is CASSVDVPGELFF. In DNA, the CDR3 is TGTGCCAGCAGCGTAGACGTGCCCGGGGAGCTGTTTTTT. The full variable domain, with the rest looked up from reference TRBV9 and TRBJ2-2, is DSGVTQTPKHLITATGQRVTLRCSPRSGDLSVYWYQQSLDQGLQFLIQYYNGEERAKGNILERFSAQQFPDLHSELNLSSLELGDSALYFCASSVDVPGELFFGEGSRLTVL.

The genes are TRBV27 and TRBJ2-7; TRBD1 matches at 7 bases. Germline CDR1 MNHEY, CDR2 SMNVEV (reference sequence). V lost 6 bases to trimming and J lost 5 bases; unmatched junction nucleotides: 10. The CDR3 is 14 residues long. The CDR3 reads CASRRRQGSHEQYF. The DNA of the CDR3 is TGTGCCAGCAGGAGACGACAGGGAAGTCACGAGCAGTACTTC.